This is a list of T cell receptor beta chains from one sample in a study of T cells in narcolepsy. The data were produced by immunoSEQ multiplex PCR, yet TCRdb's version contains in-frame clones alone and is incomplete. The sample lists 25,000 to 35,000 clones; roughly 78% were seen once. Specimen: memory (CD45RA-) CD4+ T cells from blood. The receptors were sampled from a human donor in good health. Each CDR3 is given with its conserved first and last residue. The order of the fields is J gene, D gene, V gene, clone size, CDR3 protein, CDR3 DNA. A D gene is named only where the DNA matches it firmly. Not every row has a clone size; where given, it reads once, few, many or a size class.

J: TRBJ2-1
D: TRBD2
V: TRBV2
size: NA
CDR3: CASRGTSGSYNEQFF
DNA: TGTGCCAGCAGGGGGACTAGCGGGTCCTACAATGAGCAGTTCTTC

J: TRBJ2-7
D: TRBD2
V: TRBV27
size: NA
CDR3: CASRPGLATYEQYF
DNA: TGTGCCAGCAGGCCGGGACTAGCGACCTACGAGCAGTACTTC

J: TRBJ2-5
D: NA
V: TRBV18
size: NA
CDR3: CASSPLITSPQETQYF
DNA: TGTGCCAGCTCACCACTAATAACTAGCCCACAAGAGACCCAGTACTTC

J: TRBJ2-5
D: TRBD2
V: TRBV11-2
size: once
CDR3: CASSRWTRLEETQYF
DNA: TGTGCCAGCAGCCGGTGGACTAGGTTGGAAGAGACCCAGTACTTC

J: TRBJ2-3
D: NA
V: TRBV7-8
size: NA
CDR3: CASDKDRGTDTQYF
DNA: TGTGCCAGCGACAAAGACAGAGGGACAGATACGCAGTATTTT

J: TRBJ2-7
D: NA
V: TRBV11-2
size: NA
CDR3: CASSQSYEQYF
DNA: TGTGCCAGCAGCCAATCCTACGAGCAGTACTTC

J: TRBJ2-3
D: NA
V: TRBV11-2
size: NA
CDR3: CASSLVGGGSTDTQYF
DNA: TGTGCCAGCAGCCTAGTTGGCGGGGGCTCCACAGATACGCAGTATTTT

J: TRBJ1-5
D: NA
V: TRBV19
size: NA
CDR3: CASSAGVRQPQHF
DNA: TGTGCCAGTAGTGCAGGGGTGAGGCAGCCCCAGCATTTT

J: TRBJ1-1
D: TRBD1
V: TRBV6-5
size: NA
CDR3: CASSRTRGTEAFF
DNA: TGTGCCAGCAGCCGCACCAGGGGGACTGAAGCTTTCTTT

J: TRBJ1-3
D: NA
V: TRBV7-3
size: NA
CDR3: CASSPWGRSGNTIYF
DNA: TGTGCCAGCAGCCCCTGGGGGAGGTCTGGAAACACCATATATTTT

J: TRBJ2-2
D: NA
V: TRBV5-1
size: NA
CDR3: CASSLARNTGELFF
DNA: TGCGCCAGCAGCTTGGCCAGGAACACCGGGGAGCTGTTTTTT

J: TRBJ1-5
D: NA
V: TRBV7-9
size: NA
CDR3: CASSPQGNHNQPQHF
DNA: TGTGCCAGCAGCCCACAGGGTAATCACAATCAGCCCCAGCATTTT

J: TRBJ2-1
D: TRBD2
V: TRBV16
size: NA
CDR3: CASSHQGLAGAYNEQFF
DNA: TGTGCCAGCAGCCATCAGGGACTAGCGGGAGCATACAATGAGCAGTTCTTC

J: TRBJ1-5
D: TRBD1
V: TRBV4-1
size: NA
CDR3: CASSHGAGGGGGNQPQHF
DNA: TGCGCCAGCAGCCATGGGGCAGGGGGTGGAGGTGGCAATCAGCCCCAGCATTTT

J: TRBJ2-5
D: NA
V: TRBV5-6
size: few
CDR3: CASSLVQQETQYF
DNA: TGTGCCAGCAGCTTGGTACAACAAGAGACCCAGTACTTC

J: TRBJ2-3
D: TRBD1
V: TRBV19
size: NA
CDR3: CASSLRTGGTDTQYF
DNA: TGTGCCAGTAGTCTCCGGACAGGGGGGACAGATACGCAGTATTTT